This T cell receptor (beta chain) stems from a study of blood T cell repertoires in COVID-19. Background on the study: The origin of the acute and convalescent COVID-19 samples was the United States, Italy and Spain. T cells, B-cell-depleted T cells, or PBMCs provided the cDNA or gDNA that served as material.

The CDR3 runs 14 residues. Germline V CDR1 and CDR2: GTSNPN, SVGIG (reference sequence). V gave up 0 bases and J gave up 0 bases, with 8 bases separating them. Study processing details: How many nucleated cells were present was estimated from reference gene primer amplification. Produced via immunoSEQ multiplex PCR; TCRdb's table is partial and in-frame only. Clone size and the V and J calls come from that table; the DNA yielded D and trimming. The data show around 300,000 clones, about nine tenths seen once. Sequenced material: peripheral blood. The V and J genes are TRBV30 and TRBJ1-1; D remains ambiguous. The sequence was obtained from a man aged 45 to 65 with acute or convalescent COVID-19. The CDR3, as DNA: TGTGCCTGGAGTGTTCGTCAGATGAACACTGAAGCTTTCTTT. It codes for CAWSVRQMNTEAFF.